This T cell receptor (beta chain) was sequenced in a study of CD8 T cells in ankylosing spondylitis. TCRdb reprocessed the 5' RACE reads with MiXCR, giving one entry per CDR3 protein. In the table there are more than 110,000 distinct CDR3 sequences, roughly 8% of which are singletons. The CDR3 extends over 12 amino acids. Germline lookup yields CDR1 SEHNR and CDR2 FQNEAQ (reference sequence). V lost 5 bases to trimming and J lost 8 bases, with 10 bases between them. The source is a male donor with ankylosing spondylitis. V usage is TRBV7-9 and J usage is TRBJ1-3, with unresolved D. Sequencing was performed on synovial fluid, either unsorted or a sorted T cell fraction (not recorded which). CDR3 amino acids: CASSPNTDTIYF. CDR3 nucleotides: TGTGCCAGCAGCCCCAACACGGACACCATATATTTT. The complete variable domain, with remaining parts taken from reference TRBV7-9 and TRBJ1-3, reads DTGVSQNPRHKITKRGQNVTFRCDPISEHNRLYWYRQTLGQGPEFLTYFQNEAQLEKSRLLSDRFSAERPKGSFSTLEIQRTEQGDSAMYLCASSPNTDTIYFGEGSWLTVV.